The 13 T cell receptor beta chains below come from one sample, sequenced in a study of cytomegalovirus exposure and HLA in healthy donors. In the PCR, 60 Vbeta and 13 Jbeta primers were used. Only in-frame clones appear in the TCRdb table, and some are missing; sequencing was by immunoSEQ multiplex PCR. The sample holds some 170,000 clones; around 75% are singletons and the top ten take 2.9%. The sample consisted of PBMCs. These receptors all stem from a male donor in good health and CMV-seronegative.

V is TRBV30 and J is TRBJ1-5; D unresolved. Trimming took 3 bases from V and 0 from J, leaving 12 bases between them. The CDR3 covers 15 residues. The V gene's germline CDR1 is GTSNPN and CDR2 SVGIG (reference sequence). The CDR3 spells CAWSAGWNSNQPQHF. Written as DNA, the CDR3 is TGTGCCTGGAGCGCGGGGTGGAATAGCAATCAGCCCCAGCATTTT.

The CDR3 spells CASSWSASGRVDEQFF. The CDR3 coding sequence is TGTGCCAGCAGCTGGTCGGCTAGCGGGAGGGTCGATGAGCAGTTCTTC. The chain couples TRBV7-2 to TRBJ2-1; TRBD2 matches 12 bases. The CDR3 length is 16 residues. Trimming at V came to 4 bases and at J to 8 bases, leaving 9 bases not matched to a gene. Germline CDR1 and CDR2: SGHTA and FQGNSA.

The chain combines TRBV28 with TRBJ2-7; 10 nucleotides line up with TRBD2. The length of the CDR3 is 14 residues. With 7 bases clipped from V and 4 bases from J, the junction kept 7 bases outside the gene matches. CDR1 is MDHEN, CDR2 SYDVKM, per germline. The chain's CDR3 is CASTLAGGEYEQYF. The CDR3 DNA reads TGTGCCAGCACCTTAGCGGGAGGAGAATACGAGCAGTACTTC.

The rearrangement uses TRBV28 and TRBJ1-1; TRBD1 matches 11 bases. V lost 1 base, J lost 4 bases, and 2 bases stayed unmatched. The CDR3 is 15 residues long. Per the germline V gene, CDR1 is MDHEN and CDR2 is SYDVKM. CDR3 in DNA: TGTGCCAGCAGTTTATTGGGACAGGGGGGCACTGAAGCTTTCTTT. It yields the protein CASSLLGQGGTEAFF. Full variable domain (remainder filled in from reference TRBV28 and TRBJ1-1): DVKVTQSSRYLVKRTGEKVFLECVQDMDHENMFWYRQDPGLGLRLIYFSYDVKMKEKGDIPEGYSVSREKKERFSLILESASTNQTSMYLCASSLLGQGGTEAFFGQGTRLTVV.

The rearrangement links TRBV19 to TRBJ2-4; D is perhaps TRBD1 (6 bases). V was trimmed by 5 bases and J by 7 bases, leaving 9 bases between them. Germline-derived CDR1 and CDR2 are LNHDA and SQIVND (reference sequence). The length of the CDR3 is 12 residues. CDR3 nucleotide sequence: TGTGCCAGTAGTTCAGGGGCGAACATTCAGTACTTC. Encoded protein: CASSSGANIQYF.

V usage is TRBV18 and J usage is TRBJ1-1; the D is unclear. V was clipped by 0 bases and J by 4 bases, with 12 bases between them. CDR3 length: 15 amino acids. Germline V gene data show CDR1 as KGHSH and CDR2 as LQKENI. Here the CDR3 DNA reads TGTGCCAGCTCACCACCGAACGGCGGAGGCACTGAAGCTTTCTTT. Translation gives CASSPPNGGGTEAFF.

The CDR3 nucleotides read TGTGCCAGCAGCTTAGATCAATTGGCAGGGGGCTCTGGAAACACCATATATTTT. Translated, it gives CASSLDQLAGGSGNTIYF. J is TRBJ1-3 and V is TRBV13, with 7 bases matching TRBD1. This CDR3 is 18 amino acids long. CDR1 PRHDT and CDR2 FYEKMQ come from the germline V gene (reference sequence). J was trimmed by 0 bases and V by 1 base; bases with no gene match: 9.

The rearrangement links TRBV5-1 to TRBJ1-5, with TRBD1 matching 8 bases. From germline, CDR1 is SGHRS and CDR2 YFSETQ. V dropped 0 bases and J dropped 5; count of bases not matched to a gene: 7. CDR3 size: 16 residues. DNA for the CDR3: TGCGCCAGCAGCTTGGGTCCTGACAGGGGATATCAGCCCCAGCATTTT. Translated: CASSLGPDRGYQPQHF.

This sequence joins TRBV5-1 and TRBJ2-3, with no clear D. The CDR3 spans 15 residues. V was shortened by 1 base and J by 4 bases, with 13 bases between the two germline ends. Germline CDR1 is SGHRS and CDR2 is YFSETQ. This chain's CDR3 is CASSLTISGADTQYF. CDR3 coding DNA: TGCGCCAGCAGCTTGACGATTTCAGGCGCAGATACGCAGTATTTT.

This clone showed up just once. The J gene is TRBJ2-3, the V gene TRBV28; D is perhaps TRBD1 (6 bases). V was shortened by 2 bases and J by 2 bases, with 8 bases between the two germline ends. CDR3 length: 14 residues. Germline loops: CDR1 MDHEN, CDR2 SYDVKM. The CDR3: CASSLGTLTDTQYF. For the CDR3, the DNA is TGTGCCAGCAGTTTAGGGACACTCACAGATACGCAGTATTTT.

The rearrangement joins TRBV7-2 to TRBJ2-7; a weak D match, TRBD2 (5 bases). The V end lost 3 bases, the J end lost 2 bases, and 11 bases lay between the germline ends. CDR1 and CDR2 from the germline V gene are SGHTA and FQGNSA. This CDR3 contains 14 residues. The CDR3 bases are TGTGCCAGCAGCTTCGCGGACGGGACCTACGAGCAGTACTTC. Amino acid sequence: CASSFADGTYEQYF.

The J gene is TRBJ1-5, the V gene TRBV30; the match to TRBD1 covers 9 bases. V lost 5 bases, J lost 7 bases, and 6 bases stayed unmatched. Germline assignment: CDR1 GTSNPN and CDR2 SVGIG (reference sequence). This CDR3 contains 13 residues. The CDR3 protein is CAWSGTGSQPQHF. For the CDR3, the DNA is TGTGCCTGGTCGGGGACAGGGAGCCAGCCCCAGCATTTT.

V usage is TRBV7-6 and J usage is TRBJ2-3; TRBD2 matches at 8 bases. CDR3 length: 13 amino acids. Germline V lookup: CDR1 SGHVS, CDR2 FNYEAQ. The V segment lost 1 base and the J segment 11 bases; nucleotides outside the gene matches: 5. The chain's CDR3 is CASSLEERGRQYF. For the CDR3, the DNA is TGTGCCAGCAGCTTAGAGGAGCGGGGGAGGCAGTATTTT. Full variable domain (missing parts from reference TRBV7-6 and TRBJ2-3): GAGVSQSPRYKVTKRGQDVALRCDPISGHVSLYWYRQALGQGPEFLTYFNYEAQQDKSGLPNDRFSAERPEGSISTLTIQRTEQRDSAMYRCASSLEERGRQYFGPGTRLTVL.